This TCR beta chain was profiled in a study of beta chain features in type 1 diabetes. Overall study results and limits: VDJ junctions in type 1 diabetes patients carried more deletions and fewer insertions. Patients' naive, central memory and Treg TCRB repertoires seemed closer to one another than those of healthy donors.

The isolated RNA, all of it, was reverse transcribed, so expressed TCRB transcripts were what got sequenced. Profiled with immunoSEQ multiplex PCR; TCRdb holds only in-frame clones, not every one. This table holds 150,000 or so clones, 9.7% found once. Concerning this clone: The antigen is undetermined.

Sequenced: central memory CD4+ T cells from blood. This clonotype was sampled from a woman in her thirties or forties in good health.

CDR3 coding DNA: TGTGCCAGCAGTGAATGGGCGGGTTCCCAAGAGACCCAGTACTTC. This translates into CASSEWAGSQETQYF. The rearrangement joins TRBV25-1 to TRBJ2-5; a weak D match, TRBD2 (5 bases). The CDR3 totals 15 residues. Germline assignment: CDR1 MGHDK and CDR2 SYGVNS. V was trimmed by 1 base and J by 1 base, leaving 10 bases between them.